This is a list of T cell receptor beta chains from one sample in a study of cytomegalovirus exposure and HLA in healthy donors. This table comes from immunoSEQ multiplex PCR, and its TCRdb copy is limited to in-frame clones, with some not included. There are some 190,000 clones in the sample; around 83% occur only once, and around 1% lies in the top ten. The sequencing sample was made of PBMCs. Every receptor here comes from a woman aged 35 to 49 in good health and CMV-seronegative. CDR3s include the opening cysteine and the closing phenylalanine or tryptophan. D genes are given only for firm matches. Size values are once, few and many counts, or a class for expanded clones, and some rows have none.

D: TRBD1
length: 15
J: TRBJ1-1
V: TRBV28
size: NA
DNA: TGTGCCAGCAGTTTATTGGGGGGACAGGACACTGAAGCTTTCTTT
CDR3: CASSLLGGQDTEAFF

D: NA
length: 17
J: TRBJ2-1
V: TRBV30
size: once
DNA: TGTGCCTGGAGTGGGAGTGGGCCCAGCGGTTCCTACAATGAGCAGTTCTTC
CDR3: CAWSGSGPSGSYNEQFF

D: NA
length: 14
J: TRBJ1-5
V: TRBV5-8
size: NA
DNA: TGTGCCAGCAGCTTTCGACAGGAGAATCAGCCCCAGCATTTT
CDR3: CASSFRQENQPQHF

D: TRBD2
length: 17
J: TRBJ2-1
V: TRBV15
size: NA
DNA: TGTGCCACCAGCAGAGAAGAAGGGACTAGGTCCTACAATGAGCAGTTCTTC
CDR3: CATSREEGTRSYNEQFF

D: NA
length: 16
J: TRBJ1-1
V: TRBV19
size: NA
DNA: TGTACCAGTAGTATCACCCCAGGGAATTGGAACACTGAAGCTTTCTTT
CDR3: CTSSITPGNWNTEAFF

D: TRBD1
length: 14
J: TRBJ2-7
V: TRBV11-3
size: NA
DNA: TGTGCCAGCAACTTGGCGGACAGGGGGAACGAGCAGTACTTC
CDR3: CASNLADRGNEQYF

D: TRBD1
length: 16
J: TRBJ1-1
V: TRBV5-1
size: few
DNA: TGCGCCAGCAGCTCTACAGGGGGCTCATATAACACTGAAGCTTTCTTT
CDR3: CASSSTGGSYNTEAFF

D: NA
length: 15
J: TRBJ1-5
V: TRBV28
size: NA
DNA: TGTGCCAGCAGCCGAGGGACAATTTCAAATCAGCCCCAGCATTTT
CDR3: CASSRGTISNQPQHF

D: TRBD2
length: 15
J: TRBJ2-1
V: TRBV9
size: NA
DNA: TGTGCCAGCAGCACCGCGGGAGTGGGGTACAATGAGCAGTTCTTC
CDR3: CASSTAGVGYNEQFF

D: NA
length: 13
J: TRBJ2-7
V: TRBV2
size: NA
DNA: TGTGCCAGCAAGACCGCCGTGAGGGACGAGCAGTACTTC
CDR3: CASKTAVRDEQYF

D: NA
length: 15
J: TRBJ2-3
V: TRBV5-1
size: NA
DNA: TGCGCCAGCAGCCCGGAGGAGGCTAGCACAGATACGCAGTATTTT
CDR3: CASSPEEASTDTQYF

D: NA
length: 16
J: TRBJ2-6
V: TRBV27
size: NA
DNA: TGTGCCAGCAGTAGACAGGAACTCTCTGGGGCCAACGTCCTGACTTTC
CDR3: CASSRQELSGANVLTF

D: NA
length: 14
J: TRBJ1-1
V: TRBV4-3
size: NA
DNA: TGCGCCAGCAGCCGCACGAGTTACCTCACTGAAGCTTTCTTT
CDR3: CASSRTSYLTEAFF

D: TRBD1
length: 13
J: TRBJ1-1
V: TRBV10-3
size: NA
DNA: TGTGCCGCGAACCCAGGGGGCGACACTGAAGCTTTCTTT
CDR3: CAANPGGDTEAFF

D: TRBD2
length: 16
J: TRBJ2-3
V: TRBV7-9
size: NA
DNA: TGTTCCAGCAGCATAAAACTAGCGGGAGTAACAGATACGCAGTATTTT
CDR3: CSSSIKLAGVTDTQYF

D: NA
length: 14
J: TRBJ1-6
V: TRBV11-3
size: NA
DNA: TGTGCCAGCAGCCCCGGGGAGTACAATTCACCCCTCCACTTT
CDR3: CASSPGEYNSPLHF

D: TRBD2
length: 15
J: TRBJ2-5
V: TRBV19
size: NA
DNA: TGTGCCAGTAGTATAGATTCGGGAGGCACGGAGACCCAGTACTTC
CDR3: CASSIDSGGTETQYF

D: NA
length: 12
J: TRBJ2-3
V: TRBV29-1
size: NA
DNA: TGCAGCGCCGTGGCTAGCACAGATACGCAGTATTTT
CDR3: CSAVASTDTQYF

D: NA
length: 13
J: TRBJ1-3
V: TRBV11-3
size: NA
DNA: TGTGCCAGCAGCTTAGATCGGGTAAACACCATATATTTT
CDR3: CASSLDRVNTIYF

D: NA
length: 13
J: TRBJ2-7
V: TRBV29-1
size: few
DNA: TGCAGCGTCAAACGGGACACCTCGGGGGAGCAGTACTTC
CDR3: CSVKRDTSGEQYF

D: NA
length: 13
J: TRBJ1-3
V: TRBV7-9
size: NA
DNA: TGTTCCAGCACCCAAGGAGCCGAGGACACCATATATTTT
CDR3: CSSTQGAEDTIYF

D: NA
length: 14
J: TRBJ1-4
V: TRBV12-5
size: NA
DNA: TGTGCTAGTGGTTCCCCGGGGGTGGCGGAAAAACTGTTTTTT
CDR3: CASGSPGVAEKLFF

D: NA
length: 16
J: TRBJ2-2
V: TRBV9
size: NA
DNA: TGTGCCAGCAGCACGGGAGTAAATGCGAACACCGGGGAGCTGTTTTTT
CDR3: CASSTGVNANTGELFF

D: NA
length: 11
J: TRBJ2-3
V: TRBV11-2
size: NA
DNA: TGTGCCAGCACCGTCACAGATACGCAGTATTTT
CDR3: CASTVTDTQYF

D: TRBD1
length: 16
J: TRBJ1-1
V: TRBV5-1
size: NA
DNA: TGCGCCAGCAGCTTGGCTCCTGGGACAGTGAACACTGAAGCTTTCTTT
CDR3: CASSLAPGTVNTEAFF

D: NA
length: 17
J: TRBJ2-6
V: TRBV21-1
size: few
DNA: TGTGCCAGCAGCAAAGAAGGGACAGGGTCTGGGGCCAACGTCCTGACTTTC
CDR3: CASSKEGTGSGANVLTF

D: NA
length: 19
J: TRBJ1-1
V: TRBV12-5
size: NA
DNA: TGTGCTAGTGGTTTGGTAAGCGAAGGGCTACGAGGGTCGAACACTGAAGCTTTCTTT
CDR3: CASGLVSEGLRGSNTEAFF

D: TRBD2
length: 17
J: TRBJ2-1
V: TRBV14
size: NA
DNA: TGTGCCAGCAGCCAAGATTGGGACGGGAGGGCCTCGGGAGAGCAGTTCTTC
CDR3: CASSQDWDGRASGEQFF